The 27 T cell receptor beta chains listed next were all sequenced from one sample in a study of cytomegalovirus exposure and HLA in healthy donors. With 60 Vbeta and 13 Jbeta primers, the PCR was carried out. Here immunoSEQ multiplex PCR was the method, and the copy in TCRdb shows in-frame clones only, minus some. The sample contains roughly 190,000 clones, about 9.4% of which appear only once. Input material: PBMCs. These TCRs come from a woman younger than 45 in good health and CMV-seropositive.

This clone was counted between two and nine times. The V gene is TRBV6-6, the J gene TRBJ1-1, with D hard to call. Trimming took off 5 bases at V and 1 base at J, with 17 bases between the two ends. The CDR3 runs to 16 residues. Germline V gene data show CDR1 as MNHNY and CDR2 as SVGAGI (reference sequence). CDR3 sequence (DNA): TGTGCCAGCAGTAAGCCGCCGGCGGGGAGGAACACTGAAGCTTTCTTT. Translating gives CASSKPPAGRNTEAFF.

This clone came up a few times. The chain joins TRBV5-6 to TRBJ1-2, with D tentatively TRBD1 (6 bases). CDR1 is SGHDT, CDR2 YYEEEE, per germline. The CDR3 totals 15 residues. V lost 0 bases, J lost 5 bases, and 14 bases lay in between. The CDR3 loop reads CASSLVMGANYGYTF. CDR3 DNA: TGTGCCAGCAGCTTGGTTATGGGGGCGAATTATGGCTACACCTTC.

V is TRBV25-1 and J is TRBJ2-5, with D perhaps TRBD2 (5 bases). Trimming took 3 bases from V and 5 from J, leaving 16 bases between them. CDR3 length: 15 residues. The germline V gene has CDR1 MGHDK and CDR2 SYGVNS. As DNA, the CDR3 is TGTGCCAGCAGTGATCGCGTGGGAGTTCGTGAGACCCAGTACTTC. It specifies CASSDRVGVRETQYF.

This clone was observed a few times. The chain recombines TRBV29-1 with TRBJ2-2, with 9 positions matching TRBD1. There are 14 residues in the CDR3. CDR1 SQVTM and CDR2 ANQGSEA come from the germline V gene. V gave up 4 bases and J gave up 5 bases; unmatched junction bases: 5. The CDR3 spells CSVGYRGRTGELFF. CDR3 DNA sequence: TGCAGCGTTGGGTACAGGGGGCGAACCGGGGAGCTGTTTTTT.

This clone came up a few times. The V call is TRBV4-1, the J call TRBJ1-1; TRBD1 agrees at 7 bases. The V gene end was trimmed by 0 bases and the J gene end by 7 bases; junction bases not matched to a gene: 11. Germline assignment: CDR1 MGHRA and CDR2 YSYEKL. This CDR3 is 16 amino acids long. Here the CDR3 reads CASSQEHVGRDSEAFF. The CDR3, as DNA: TGCGCCAGCAGCCAAGAGCATGTGGGTCGGGACAGTGAAGCTTTCTTT.

The chain carries TRBV5-6 and TRBJ1-3, with a weak D call TRBD1 (5 bases). Germline CDR1 SGHDT, CDR2 YYEEEE. Between the trimmed V and J ends, which lost 10 bases and 0 bases, there was a span of 17 bases. CDR3 length: 15 amino acids. The CDR3 region is CALPRRGSSGNTIYF. The CDR3 DNA reads as TGTGCCTTACCCCGGCGGGGGAGCTCTGGAAACACCATATATTTT.

The genes are TRBV2 and TRBJ2-7, with 8 bases matching TRBD1. CDR3 length equals 14 residues. CDR1 and CDR2 from the germline V gene are SNHLY and FYNNEI. After removal of 6 bases from V and 2 bases from J, the junction contained 6 bases not matched to a gene. The DNA for the CDR3 is TGTGCCAGCAGGGAGGGACAGGTTCCCTACGAGCAGTACTTC. Translation gives CASREGQVPYEQYF.

This clone appeared a few times. The rearrangement uses TRBV5-1 and TRBJ2-3; D is undetermined. V lost 3 bases and J 2 bases, leaving 10 bases between the germline ends. Germline V lookup: CDR1 SGHRS, CDR2 YFSETQ. CDR3 size: 14 residues. This chain's CDR3 is CASSSTLNTDTQYF. The CDR3, as DNA: TGCGCCAGCAGCTCGACTCTTAACACAGATACGCAGTATTTT.

This chain joins TRBV5-1 and TRBJ1-2; 7 bases are shared with TRBD1. The V gene's germline CDR1 is SGHRS and CDR2 YFSETQ. V lost 0 bases to trimming and J lost 8 bases; unmatched junction nucleotides: 10. The CDR3 has 15 residues. CDR3 sequence: CASSLVEGAVSGYTF. CDR3 coding DNA: TGCGCCAGCAGCTTGGTCGAGGGGGCCGTCTCCGGCTACACCTTC.

This clone was detected a few times. The chain employs TRBV19 and TRBJ2-1; 10 bases fit TRBD2. The germline gives CDR1 LNHDA, CDR2 SQIVND (reference sequence). Germline trimming cut 9 bases from V and 7 bases from J; bases unmatched to any gene: 9. The CDR3 has 14 residues. The CDR3 here is CAREWGTSVNEQFF. CDR3 nucleotides: TGTGCCAGGGAGTGGGGGACTAGCGTAAATGAGCAGTTCTTC.

This clone was picked up a small number of times. J is TRBJ1-1 and V is TRBV25-1; D unresolved. Germline CDR1 reads MGHDK; CDR2 reads SYGVNS. Trimming left V 5 bases short and J 9 bases short, with 13 bases between. This CDR3 is 12 amino acids long. The CDR3 DNA sequence: TGTGCCAGCAGTAATTCGGGGAGACAAGCTTTCTTT. It is translated as CASSNSGRQAFF.

The rearrangement joins TRBV27 to TRBJ2-7; D is perhaps TRBD1 (7 bases). CDR1 and CDR2 from the germline V gene are MNHEY and SMNVEV (reference sequence). The length of the CDR3 is 16 residues. V was clipped by 3 bases and J by 2 bases, with 17 bases between them. As DNA, the CDR3 is TGTGCCAGCAGTTTCGGGGGACAGTACTCTACCTACGAGCAGTACTTC. Translation: CASSFGGQYSTYEQYF.

The chain joins TRBV27 to TRBJ1-1, with D possibly being TRBD1 (6 bases). There are 18 residues in the CDR3. The V gene lost 6 bases and the J gene lost 3 bases, with 26 bases spanning the gap. Germline V gives CDR1 MNHEY, CDR2 SMNVEV (reference sequence). The CDR3 protein is CASSDRDTSTGGDTEAFF. CDR3 DNA sequence: TGTGCCAGCAGCGACCGGGACACCTCGACGGGTGGTGACACTGAAGCTTTCTTT.

This clone was recorded a few times. The rearrangement uses TRBV6-6 and TRBJ1-4; 10 nucleotides agree with TRBD1. This CDR3 is built from 13 residues. Trimming removed 8 bases from V and 7 bases from J; junction bases left unmatched: 4. Germline V gene data show CDR1 as MNHNY and CDR2 as SVGAGI (reference sequence). The CDR3 reads CASLGQGREKLFF. The CDR3 DNA is TGTGCCAGCTTGGGACAGGGGCGTGAAAAACTGTTTTTT.

This clone turned up a few times. The V and J genes are TRBV5-1 and TRBJ2-2; 8 nucleotides match TRBD1. In germline, CDR1 is SGHRS, CDR2 YFSETQ. The V and J ends lost 4 bases and 1 base, in that order; junction bases with no gene match: 3. The CDR3 covers 15 residues. DNA for the CDR3: TGCGCCAGCAGCGCCGGACAGGGGAACACCGGGGAGCTGTTTTTT. This translates into CASSAGQGNTGELFF. Full variable domain (rest looked up from reference TRBV5-1 and TRBJ2-2): KAGVTQTPRYLIKTRGQQVTLSCSPISGHRSVSWYQQTPGQGLQFLFEYFSETQRNKGNFPGRFSGRQFSNSRSEMNVSTLELGDSALYLCASSAGQGNTGELFFGEGSRLTVL.

J is TRBJ1-2 and V is TRBV7-8, with 7 bases fitting TRBD1. V lost 4 bases and J lost 4; bases outside the gene matches: 3. Germline CDR1 SGHVS, CDR2 FQNEAQ. The CDR3 runs 13 residues. The CDR3 DNA is TGTGCCAGCAGCTCGACAGGGAGCTATGGCTACACCTTC. It is translated as CASSSTGSYGYTF.

This clone was found a few times. V usage is TRBV4-2 and J usage is TRBJ2-7, with 9 bases aligning to TRBD2. The V gene's germline CDR1 is LGHNA and CDR2 YNFKEQ. The CDR3 consists of 16 residues. The junction had 7 bases not matched to a gene; V was cut back by 3 bases and J by 1 base. This CDR3 is CASSHAGTSSSYEQYF. CDR3 DNA sequence: TGTGCCAGCAGCCACGCCGGGACTAGCTCTTCCTACGAGCAGTACTTC.

V gene TRBV6-5 combines with J gene TRBJ1-3; possibly TRBD1 for D (5 bases). Germline V CDR1 and CDR2: MNHEY, SVGAGI. V was pared by 0 bases and J by 2 bases, with 11 bases between. This CDR3 has 16 amino acids. The CDR3 bases are TGTGCCAGCAGTTACTCGAGTGCAGGGCCTGGAAACACCATATATTTT. It encodes CASSYSSAGPGNTIYF.

The chain recombines TRBV6-1 with TRBJ2-5; 7 bases are shared with TRBD1. CDR1 is MNHNS, CDR2 SASEGT, per germline. The junction had 7 bases not matched to a gene; V was cut back by 7 bases and J by 2 bases. CDR3 length: 14 residues. Written as DNA, the CDR3 is TGTGCCAGCACCGAAGGGGGCGGACAAGAGACCCAGTACTTC. Protein: CASTEGGGQETQYF.

The chain joins TRBV6-5 to TRBJ1-2, with TRBD1 identical over 8 bases. The V and J ends lost 7 bases and 6 bases, in that order; junction bases with no gene match: 10. CDR3 size: 14 residues. The germline CDR1 and CDR2 sequences are MNHEY and SVGAGI. CDR3 in amino acids: CASKDNTGGHGYTF. CDR3 DNA sequence: TGTGCCAGCAAAGATAATACAGGGGGGCATGGCTACACCTTC.

This clone was recorded a few times. V usage is TRBV7-2 and J usage is TRBJ2-5; tentative D call: TRBD1 (6 bases). The CDR3 is made up of 15 amino acids. Germline V lookup: CDR1 SGHTA, CDR2 FQGNSA. The ends were cut back, 5 bases at V and 4 bases at J, with 17 bases in the middle. In nucleotides, the CDR3 is TGTGCCAGCAGCGGCCGGGACAACCGACGAGAGACCCAGTACTTC. Residues: CASSGRDNRRETQYF.

The chain uses TRBV30 and TRBJ1-2; D is ambiguous. Germline CDR1 and CDR2: GTSNPN and SVGIG (reference sequence). The CDR3 has 12 residues. Trimming cost V 5 bases and J 4 bases, with 11 bases left between them. CDR3: CAWAGSPYGYTF. The CDR3 DNA is TGTGCCTGGGCCGGGTCCCCCTATGGCTACACCTTC.

About this clone itself: This same CDR3 is encoded by further DNA sequences in the sample. This chain uses TRBV29-1 with TRBJ1-2, with D possibly being TRBD1 (6 bases). The germline CDR1 and CDR2 sequences are SQVTM and ANQGSEA. CDR3 length: 11 amino acids. Trimming shortened V by 4 bases and J by 5 bases, and 8 bases separated the two germline ends. CDR3 protein: CSVGQGYGYTF. In DNA form, the CDR3 reads TGCAGCGTTGGGCAGGGGTATGGCTACACCTTC.

This chain uses TRBV30 with TRBJ1-5, with 7 bases matching TRBD1. Looked up from germline, CDR1 is GTSNPN and CDR2 is SVGIG (reference sequence). The CDR3 is 14 residues long. V lost 2 bases and J lost 0; bases outside the gene matches: 1. The CDR3 loop reads CAWSTGDSNQPQHF. Here the CDR3 DNA reads TGTGCCTGGAGTACAGGGGATAGCAATCAGCCCCAGCATTTT.

CDR3 in amino acids: CSVEDRGRMNTEAFF. The CDR3 DNA sequence: TGCAGCGTTGAAGATAGGGGTCGGATGAACACTGAAGCTTTCTTT. The rearrangement uses TRBV29-1 and TRBJ1-1, with D perhaps TRBD1 (5 bases). This CDR3 contains 15 residues. With 0 bases removed from V and 0 bases from J, the gap between germline ends came to 11 bases. The germline V gene has CDR1 SQVTM and CDR2 ANQGSEA.

The V call is TRBV5-1, the J call TRBJ1-1, with D uncertain. Trimming pared 0 bases from V and 6 bases from J, leaving 21 bases between. The CDR3 contains 17 residues. Germline assignment: CDR1 SGHRS and CDR2 YFSETQ. As DNA, the CDR3 is TGCGCCAGCAGCTTGGCCTCGCGAAGAGGTTCGAATGCTGAAGCTTTCTTT. Protein product: CASSLASRRGSNAEAFF. Variable domain in full (rest from reference TRBV5-1 and TRBJ1-1): KAGVTQTPRYLIKTRGQQVTLSCSPISGHRSVSWYQQTPGQGLQFLFEYFSETQRNKGNFPGRFSGRQFSNSRSEMNVSTLELGDSALYLCASSLASRRGSNAEAFFGQGTRLTVV.

This clone was counted between two and nine times. The chain has TRBV5-6 and TRBJ1-4; a possible D gene is TRBD1 (6 bases). Per the germline V gene, CDR1 is SGHDT and CDR2 is YYEEEE. The CDR3 sequence is 16 residues long. V dropped 2 bases and J dropped 0 bases, with 11 bases sitting between them. The CDR3 protein is CASSFNGQTTNEKLFF. The CDR3 DNA is TGTGCCAGCAGCTTCAATGGACAGACAACTAATGAAAAACTGTTTTTT. The full variable domain, its missing parts supplied by reference TRBV5-6 and TRBJ1-4, is DAGVTQSPTHLIKTRGQQVTLRCSPKSGHDTVSWYQQALGQGPQFIFQYYEEEERQRGNFPDRFSGHQFPNYSSELNVNALLLGDSALYLCASSFNGQTTNEKLFFGSGTQLSVL.